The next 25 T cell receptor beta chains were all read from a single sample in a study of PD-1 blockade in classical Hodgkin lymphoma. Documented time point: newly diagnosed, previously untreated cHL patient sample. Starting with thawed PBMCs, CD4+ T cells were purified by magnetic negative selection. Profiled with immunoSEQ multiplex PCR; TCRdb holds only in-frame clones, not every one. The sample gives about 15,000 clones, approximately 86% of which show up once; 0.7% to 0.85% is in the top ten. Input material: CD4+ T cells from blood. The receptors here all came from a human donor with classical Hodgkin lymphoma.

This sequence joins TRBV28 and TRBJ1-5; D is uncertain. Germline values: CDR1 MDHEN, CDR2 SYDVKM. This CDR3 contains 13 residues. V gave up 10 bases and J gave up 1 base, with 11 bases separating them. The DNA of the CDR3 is TGTGCCAACGAGGGTGGGAGCAATCAGCCCCAGCATTTT. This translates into CANEGGSNQPQHF.

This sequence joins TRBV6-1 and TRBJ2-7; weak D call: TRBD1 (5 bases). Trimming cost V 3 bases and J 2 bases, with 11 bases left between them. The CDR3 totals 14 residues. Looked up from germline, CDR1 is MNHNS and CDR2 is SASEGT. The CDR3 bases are TGTGCCAGCAGTGACCTCGACAGCCCCTACGAGCAGTACTTC. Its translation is CASSDLDSPYEQYF.

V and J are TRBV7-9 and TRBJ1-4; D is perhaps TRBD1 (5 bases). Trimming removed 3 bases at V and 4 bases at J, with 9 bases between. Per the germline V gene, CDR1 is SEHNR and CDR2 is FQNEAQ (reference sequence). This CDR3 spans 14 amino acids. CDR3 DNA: TGTGCCAGCAGCTTCGGGACGGTTAATGAAAAACTGTTTTTT. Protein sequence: CASSFGTVNEKLFF.

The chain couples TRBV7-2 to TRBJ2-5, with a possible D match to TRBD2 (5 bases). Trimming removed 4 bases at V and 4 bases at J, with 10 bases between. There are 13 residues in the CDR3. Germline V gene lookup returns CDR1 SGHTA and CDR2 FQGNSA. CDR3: CASSSKAGETQYF. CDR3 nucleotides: TGTGCCAGCAGCTCGAAGGCGGGAGAGACCCAGTACTTC.

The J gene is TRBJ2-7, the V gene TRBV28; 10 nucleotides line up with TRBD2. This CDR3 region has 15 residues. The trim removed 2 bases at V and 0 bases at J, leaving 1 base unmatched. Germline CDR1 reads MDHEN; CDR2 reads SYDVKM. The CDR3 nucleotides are TGTGCCAGCAGTTTAGGACTAGCGGCCTCCTACGAGCAGTACTTC. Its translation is CASSLGLAASYEQYF.

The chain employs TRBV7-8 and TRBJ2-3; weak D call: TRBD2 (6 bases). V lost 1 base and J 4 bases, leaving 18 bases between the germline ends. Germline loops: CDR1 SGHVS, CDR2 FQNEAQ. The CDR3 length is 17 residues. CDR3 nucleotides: TGTGCCAGCAGCTTAGACTGGGTCGGGAGTAATTCAGATACGCAGTATTTT. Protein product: CASSLDWVGSNSDTQYF.

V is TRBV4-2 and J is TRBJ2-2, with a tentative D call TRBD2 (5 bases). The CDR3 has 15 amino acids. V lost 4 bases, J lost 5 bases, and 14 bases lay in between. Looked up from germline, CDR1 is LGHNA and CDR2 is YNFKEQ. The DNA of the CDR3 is TGTGCCAGCAGCCCATTGATCCGCGGGACCGGGGAGCTGTTTTTT. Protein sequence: CASSPLIRGTGELFF.

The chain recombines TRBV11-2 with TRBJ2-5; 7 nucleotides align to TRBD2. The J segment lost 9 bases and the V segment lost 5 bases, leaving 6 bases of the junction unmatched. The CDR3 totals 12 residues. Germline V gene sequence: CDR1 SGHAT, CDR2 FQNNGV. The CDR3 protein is CASSDLGGSQYF. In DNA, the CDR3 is TGTGCCAGCAGCGACTTGGGGGGGTCCCAGTACTTC.

The CDR3 is CASRGQGTGGSYEQYF. CDR3 nucleotide sequence: TGTGCCAGCCGGGGGCAGGGGACAGGGGGCTCCTACGAGCAGTACTTC. The chain is built from TRBV5-5 and TRBJ2-7, with 11 bases lining up with TRBD1. The CDR3 spans 16 residues. Germline V gene data show CDR1 as SGHKS and CDR2 as YYEKEE (reference sequence). The V gene end was trimmed by 7 bases and the J gene end by 0 bases; junction bases not matched to a gene: 9.

The DNA of the CDR3 is TGTGCCAGCAGCTCAACAGGAGAGCAGTTCTTC. Encoded protein: CASSSTGEQFF. The gene calls are TRBV7-9 and TRBJ2-1; D may be TRBD1 (5 bases). The CDR3 totals 11 residues. V was pared by 4 bases and J by 10 bases, with 8 bases between. Germline values: CDR1 SEHNR, CDR2 FQNEAQ (reference sequence).

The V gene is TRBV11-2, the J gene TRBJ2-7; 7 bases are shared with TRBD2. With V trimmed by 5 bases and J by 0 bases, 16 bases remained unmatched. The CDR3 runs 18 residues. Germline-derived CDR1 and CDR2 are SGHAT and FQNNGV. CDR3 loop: CASSRPASGGESSYEQYF. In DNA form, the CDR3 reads TGTGCCAGCAGCCGACCGGCTAGCGGAGGGGAGAGCTCCTACGAGCAGTACTTC.

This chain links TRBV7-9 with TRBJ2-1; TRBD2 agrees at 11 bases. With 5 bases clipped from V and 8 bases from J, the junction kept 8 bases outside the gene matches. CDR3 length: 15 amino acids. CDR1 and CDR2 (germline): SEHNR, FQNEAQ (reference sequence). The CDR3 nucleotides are TGTGCCAGCAGCGTTACTAGCGGGAGAGGTGATGAGCAGTTCTTC. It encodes CASSVTSGRGDEQFF.

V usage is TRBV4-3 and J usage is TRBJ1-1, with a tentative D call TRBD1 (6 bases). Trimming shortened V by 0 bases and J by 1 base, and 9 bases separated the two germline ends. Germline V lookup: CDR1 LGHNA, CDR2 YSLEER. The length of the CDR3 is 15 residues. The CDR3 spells CASSQDAGANTEAFF. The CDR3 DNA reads TGCGCCAGCAGCCAAGATGCAGGGGCGAACACTGAAGCTTTCTTT.

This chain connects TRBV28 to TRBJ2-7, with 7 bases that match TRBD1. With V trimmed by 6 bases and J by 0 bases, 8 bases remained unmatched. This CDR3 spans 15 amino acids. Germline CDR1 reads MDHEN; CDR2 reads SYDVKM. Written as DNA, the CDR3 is TGTGCCAGCAGCGGCCGGGACAGAAGCTCCTACGAGCAGTACTTC. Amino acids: CASSGRDRSSYEQYF.

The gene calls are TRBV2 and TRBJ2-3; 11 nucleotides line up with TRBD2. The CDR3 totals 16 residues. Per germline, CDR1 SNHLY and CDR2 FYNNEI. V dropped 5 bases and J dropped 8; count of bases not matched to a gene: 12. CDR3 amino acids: CASSQPGLAALGTQYF. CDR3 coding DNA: TGTGCCAGCAGTCAACCGGGACTAGCGGCTCTAGGTACGCAGTATTTT.

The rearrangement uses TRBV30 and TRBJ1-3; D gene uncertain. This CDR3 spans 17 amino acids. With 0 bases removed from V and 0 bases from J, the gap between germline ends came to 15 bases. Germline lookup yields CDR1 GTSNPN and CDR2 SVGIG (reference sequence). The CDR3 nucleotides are TGTGCCTGGAGTGTAGACTCACAGCCAGGCTCTGGAAACACCATATATTTT. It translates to CAWSVDSQPGSGNTIYF.

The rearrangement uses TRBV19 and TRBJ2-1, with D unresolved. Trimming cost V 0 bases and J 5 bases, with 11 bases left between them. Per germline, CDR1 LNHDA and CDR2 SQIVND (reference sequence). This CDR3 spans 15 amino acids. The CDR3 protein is CASSIDGSMNNEQFF. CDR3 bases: TGTGCCAGTAGTATAGATGGTTCTATGAACAATGAGCAGTTCTTC.

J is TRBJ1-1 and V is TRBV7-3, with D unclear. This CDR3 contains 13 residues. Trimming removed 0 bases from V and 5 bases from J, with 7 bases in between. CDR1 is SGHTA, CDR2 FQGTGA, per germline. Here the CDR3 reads CASSLTDRTEAFF. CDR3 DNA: TGTGCCAGCAGCTTAACGGACCGGACTGAAGCTTTCTTT.

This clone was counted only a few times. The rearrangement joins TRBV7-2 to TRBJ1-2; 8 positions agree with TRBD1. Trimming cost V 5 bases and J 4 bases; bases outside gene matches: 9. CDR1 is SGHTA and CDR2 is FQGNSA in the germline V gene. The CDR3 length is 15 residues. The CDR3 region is CASSRYQGASYGYTF. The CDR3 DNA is TGTGCCAGCAGCCGATATCAGGGGGCGAGCTATGGCTACACCTTC.

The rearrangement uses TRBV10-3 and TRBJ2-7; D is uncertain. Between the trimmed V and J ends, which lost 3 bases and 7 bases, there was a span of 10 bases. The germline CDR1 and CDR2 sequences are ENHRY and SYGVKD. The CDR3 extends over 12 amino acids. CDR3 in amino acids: CAISDSGWEQYF. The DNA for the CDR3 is TGTGCCATCAGTGACTCCGGATGGGAGCAGTACTTC.

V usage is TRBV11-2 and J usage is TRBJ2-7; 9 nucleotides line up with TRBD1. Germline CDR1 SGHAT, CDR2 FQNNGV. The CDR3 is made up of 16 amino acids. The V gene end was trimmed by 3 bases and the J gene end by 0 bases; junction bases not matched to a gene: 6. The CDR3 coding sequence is TGTGCCAGCAGCTTTGAGGGACAGGGTATCTCCTACGAGCAGTACTTC. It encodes CASSFEGQGISYEQYF. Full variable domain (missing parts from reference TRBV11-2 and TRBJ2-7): EAGVAQSPRYKIIEKRQSVAFWCNPISGHATLYWYQQILGQGPKLLIQFQNNGVVDDSQLPKDRFSAERLKGVDSTLKIQPAKLEDSAVYLCASSFEGQGISYEQYFGPGTRLTVT.

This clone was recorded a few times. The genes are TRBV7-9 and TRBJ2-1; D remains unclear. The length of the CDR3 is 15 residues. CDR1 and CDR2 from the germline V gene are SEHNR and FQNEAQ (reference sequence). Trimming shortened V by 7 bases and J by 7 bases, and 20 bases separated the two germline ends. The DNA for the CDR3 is TGTGCCAGCAACCCCAGGACCTCCATCAGTAATGAGCAGTTCTTC. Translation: CASNPRTSISNEQFF. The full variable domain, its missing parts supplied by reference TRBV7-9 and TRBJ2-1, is DTGVSQNPRHKITKRGQNVTFRCDPISEHNRLYWYRQTLGQGPEFLTYFQNEAQLEKSRLLSDRFSAERPKGSFSTLEIQRTEQGDSAMYLCASNPRTSISNEQFFGPGTRLTVL.

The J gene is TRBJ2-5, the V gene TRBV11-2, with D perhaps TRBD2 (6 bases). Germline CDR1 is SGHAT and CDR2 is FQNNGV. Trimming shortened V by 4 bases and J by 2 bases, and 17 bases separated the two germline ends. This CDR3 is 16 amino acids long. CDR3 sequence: CASSSIGGRQQETQYF. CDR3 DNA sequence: TGTGCCAGCAGCTCAATAGGTGGGAGGCAGCAAGAGACCCAGTACTTC.

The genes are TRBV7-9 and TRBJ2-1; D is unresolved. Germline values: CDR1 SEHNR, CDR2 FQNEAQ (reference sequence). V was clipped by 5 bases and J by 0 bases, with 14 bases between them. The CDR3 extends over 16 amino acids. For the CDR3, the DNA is TGTGCCAGCAGCCTTAGATTGTCGGTCTCCTACAATGAGCAGTTCTTC. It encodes CASSLRLSVSYNEQFF.

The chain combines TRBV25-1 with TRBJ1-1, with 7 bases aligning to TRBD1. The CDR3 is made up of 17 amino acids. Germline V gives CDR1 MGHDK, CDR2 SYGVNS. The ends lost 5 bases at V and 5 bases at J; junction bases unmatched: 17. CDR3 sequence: CASSSTGTALRGTEAFF. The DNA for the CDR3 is TGTGCCAGCAGTTCTACCGGGACAGCCCTCCGAGGGACTGAAGCTTTCTTT.